This TCR beta chain emerged from a study of blood T cell repertoires in COVID-19. Study-level information: Spain, Italy and the United States supplied samples that represented acute and convalescent COVID-19. In each case, the material was cDNA or gDNA derived from T cells, B-cell-depleted T cells, or PBMCs.

CDR1 and CDR2 (germline): MDHEN, SYDVKM. With 5 bases clipped from V and 6 bases from J, the junction kept 9 bases outside the gene matches. The CDR3 contains 14 residues. Authors' analysis steps: Reference gene primer amplification yielded estimated nucleated cell counts. Profiling relied on immunoSEQ multiplex PCR, and the TCRdb table lists in-frame clones only, not all of them. The V and J calls and clone size come from that table; D and trimming were worked out from the DNA. The sample consists of more than 100,000 clones, 82% of them appearing once. The V and J genes are TRBV28 and TRBJ2-7; TRBD1 matches 8 bases. The sample was peripheral blood. The receptor was derived from a woman between 70 and 85 years old with acute or convalescent COVID-19. CDR3 sequence reads: CASSPGQGAGEQYV. The CDR3 DNA is TGTGCCAGCAGTCCAGGACAGGGTGCTGGCGAGCAGTACGTC.